Each of the 27 T cell receptor beta chains below was sequenced from the same sample in a study of shared clonotypes between healthy human individuals. Repertoires were generated with immunoSEQ multiplex PCR, while TCRdb's copy carries only in-frame clones and drops some. The repertoire has fewer than 1.4 million clones, roughly 74% of them found once; the top ten carry roughly 0.57%. The sequencing sample was made of memory CD4+ T cells from PBMCs. Indicated subset: CD45RA-negative fraction. Source of these receptors: a man between 18 and 35 years old in good health. Some clones in this sample may be carry-over from other donors' samples.

The chain couples TRBV7-6 to TRBJ2-3; D may correspond to TRBD1 or TRBD2 (7 bases each). Trimming shortened V by 5 bases and J by 12 bases, and 21 bases separated the two germline ends. This CDR3 is 14 amino acids long. Germline loops: CDR1 SGHVS, CDR2 FNYEAQ. In DNA form, the CDR3 reads TGTGCCAGCAGCCAGGGGGGGCTAGCGAAGACACAGTATTTT. This sequence encodes CASSQGGLAKTQYF.

The V gene is TRBV11-2, the J gene TRBJ1-4; a possible D gene is TRBD1 (6 bases). The CDR3 loop spans 14 amino acids. Germline-derived CDR1 and CDR2 are SGHAT and FQNNGV. Trimming took off 5 bases at V and 7 bases at J, with 14 bases between the two ends. The CDR3: CASSPWTAGEKLFF. The CDR3 DNA reads TGTGCCAGCAGCCCCTGGACAGCTGGTGAAAAACTGTTTTTT.

The rearrangement uses TRBV6-5 and TRBJ1-5; no clear D. The CDR3 loop spans 14 amino acids. Germline assignment: CDR1 MNHEY and CDR2 SVGAGI. V lost 6 bases, J lost 1 base, and 10 bases lay in between. As DNA, the CDR3 is TGTGCCAGCAGATTCTCCAGGAGCAATCAGCCCCAGCATTTT. Translating it yields CASRFSRSNQPQHF.

This clone was observed at least ten times. The gene calls are TRBV6-1 and TRBJ2-3, with 9 bases that match TRBD2. The V and J ends lost 7 bases and 1 base, in that order; junction bases with no gene match: 3. The CDR3 length is 14 residues. Germline V gene data show CDR1 as MNHNS and CDR2 as SASEGT. The CDR3 region has the DNA TGTGCCAGCATAAGACTAGCGGGCACAGATACGCAGTATTTT. This translates into CASIRLAGTDTQYF.

The V and J genes are TRBV5-4 and TRBJ2-1; 13 bases agree with TRBD2. The V and J ends lost 3 bases and 3 bases, in that order; junction bases with no gene match: 3. CDR1 and CDR2 from the germline V gene are SGHNT and YYREEE (reference sequence). The CDR3 is made up of 16 amino acids. The CDR3 bases are TGTGCCAGCAGCTACGGGACTAGCGGGGACTACAATGAGCAGTTCTTC. Its protein product is CASSYGTSGDYNEQFF. Based on the CDR3 plus reference TRBV5-4 and TRBJ2-1, the full variable domain is ETGVTQSPTHLIKTRGQQVTLRCSSQSGHNTVSWYQQALGQGPQFIFQYYREEENGRGNFPPRFSGLQFPNYSSELNVNALELDDSALYLCASSYGTSGDYNEQFFGPGTRLTVL.

The J gene is TRBJ2-7, the V gene TRBV2, with D tentatively TRBD1 (6 bases). This CDR3 is 13 amino acids long. The germline V gene has CDR1 SNHLY and CDR2 FYNNEI. V was cut by 8 bases and J by 2 bases, with 13 bases left in between. For the CDR3, the DNA is TGTGCCAGCCACAGGGCGGACGCCTACGAGCAGTACTTC. This gives the protein CASHRADAYEQYF. Complete variable domain (other parts from reference TRBV2 and TRBJ2-7): EPEVTQTPSHQVTQMGQEVILRCVPISNHLYFYWYRQILGQKVEFLVSFYNNEISEKSEIFDDQFSVERPDGSNFTLKIRSTKLEDSAMYFCASHRADAYEQYFGPGTRLTVT.

The chain links TRBV9 to TRBJ2-7; 11 bases map to TRBD2. After removal of 3 bases from V and 7 bases from J, the junction contained 9 bases not matched to a gene. The germline V gene has CDR1 SGDLS and CDR2 YYNGEE. The CDR3 is made up of 15 amino acids. The CDR3 here is CASSAGTSGSEEQYF. CDR3 DNA sequence: TGTGCCAGCAGCGCCGGAACTAGCGGGAGTGAGGAGCAGTACTTC.

A word on this clone: This sample includes further DNA sequences coding for the same CDR3. This chain links TRBV5-1 with TRBJ2-7; 8 nucleotides line up with TRBD1. Per the germline V gene, CDR1 is SGHRS and CDR2 is YFSETQ. J gave up 2 bases and V 4 bases, and 8 bases lay outside the gene matches. The CDR3 is 15 amino acids. The CDR3 spells CASSPSGTGTYEQYF. The CDR3, as DNA: TGCGCCAGCAGCCCTTCCGGGACAGGTACCTACGAGCAGTACTTC.

The chain recombines TRBV30 with TRBJ2-3, with TRBD2 matching over 12 bases. Trimming at V came to 0 bases and at J to 1 base, leaving 5 bases not matched to a gene. Germline CDR1 is GTSNPN and CDR2 is SVGIG (reference sequence). This CDR3 region has 17 residues. CDR3 nucleotide sequence: TGTGCCTGGAGTGTACCCCCTAGCGGGAGGGGCACAGATACGCAGTATTTT. Translating gives CAWSVPPSGRGTDTQYF.

Worth noting for this clone: The same CDR3 is also encoded by other DNA sequences in this sample. The rearrangement links TRBV4-1 to TRBJ1-2; TRBD1 is a possible D gene (5 bases). V was clipped by 3 bases and J by 2 bases, with 10 bases between them. The CDR3 contains 14 residues. In germline, CDR1 is MGHRA, CDR2 YSYEKL. CDR3 bases: TGCGCCAGCAGCCAGGGGGACCTCAACTATGGCTACACCTTC. Translating it yields CASSQGDLNYGYTF.

Worth noting for this clone: This specimen includes other DNA sequences encoding the same CDR3. This chain links TRBV5-1 with TRBJ1-1; D is unclear. The CDR3 spans 14 residues. Germline V gene lookup returns CDR1 SGHRS and CDR2 YFSETQ. The germline V and J ends were trimmed by 0 bases and 2 bases, with 8 bases remaining between them. As DNA, the CDR3 is TGCGCCAGCAGCTTGGGTGGTTTTAACACTGAAGCTTTCTTT. This encodes CASSLGGFNTEAFF.

The gene calls are TRBV10-2 and TRBJ1-1; tentatively, D is TRBD1 (6 bases). With 7 bases removed from V and 4 bases from J, the gap between germline ends came to 22 bases. This CDR3 region has 16 residues. Per germline, CDR1 WSHSY and CDR2 SAAADI. Here the CDR3 reads CASIRNDGGRGTEAFF. The CDR3 coding sequence is TGCGCCAGCATTCGAAACGACGGGGGGCGAGGCACTGAAGCTTTCTTT.

V usage is TRBV7-7 and J usage is TRBJ2-1, with 11 bases fitting TRBD1. Germline assignment: CDR1 SSHAT and CDR2 FNYEAQ (reference sequence). The CDR3 has 16 residues. V shed 5 bases and J 5 bases; nucleotides not matched to a gene: 8. The CDR3 coding sequence is TGTGCCAGCAGCGCAACCGGGACAGGGGGTAACAATGAGCAGTTCTTC. Its translation: CASSATGTGGNNEQFF. The full variable domain, completed using reference TRBV7-7 and TRBJ2-1, is GAGVSQSPRYKVTKRGQDVTLRCDPISSHATLYWYQQALGQGPEFLTYFNYEAQPDKSGLPSDRFSAERPEGSISTLTIQRTEQRDSAMYRCASSATGTGGNNEQFFGPGTRLTVL.

V usage is TRBV6-1 and J usage is TRBJ2-5; TRBD1 agrees at 7 bases. CDR1 is MNHNS, CDR2 SASEGT, per germline. The CDR3 loop spans 13 amino acids. The junction had 6 bases not matched to a gene; V was cut back by 6 bases and J by 5 bases. CDR3 loop: CASRKGARETQYF. The CDR3 DNA sequence: TGTGCCAGCAGGAAGGGGGCTCGGGAGACCCAGTACTTC.

The chain has TRBV29-1 and TRBJ2-7; the match to TRBD1 covers 7 bases. The CDR3 runs to 14 residues. The V and J ends lost 4 bases and 2 bases, in that order; junction bases with no gene match: 8. Germline CDR1 reads SQVTM; CDR2 reads ANQGSEA. The CDR3 protein is CSVAPNRGPYEQYF. DNA of the CDR3: TGCAGCGTTGCGCCAAACAGGGGTCCCTACGAGCAGTACTTC.

V usage is TRBV5-4 and J usage is TRBJ2-5; D is perhaps TRBD2 (6 bases). V was cut by 4 bases and J by 5 bases, with 12 bases left in between. The germline V gene encodes CDR1 SGHNT and CDR2 YYREEE (reference sequence). CDR3 length equals 13 residues. The CDR3 DNA sequence: TGTGCCAGCAGCGTGACTAGGAGGGAGACCCAGTACTTC. Its protein is CASSVTRRETQYF.

This rearrangement joins TRBV29-1 to TRBJ2-3; D is tentatively TRBD1 or TRBD2 (6 bases each). CDR1 is SQVTM, CDR2 ANQGSEA, per germline. The CDR3 contains 15 residues. V lost 3 bases and J 6 bases, leaving 19 bases between the germline ends. The CDR3 nucleotides are TGCAGCGTTGAGGGGATAGCGGAAGGGGGGGATACGCAGTATTTT. It codes for CSVEGIAEGGDTQYF.

Comments on this clone: A much larger clone lies a single base off, so this may be a read error. The V gene is TRBV5-4, the J gene TRBJ1-1; no clear D gene. CDR3 size: 13 residues. Looked up from germline, CDR1 is SGHNT and CDR2 is YYREEE (reference sequence). V dropped 2 bases and J dropped 1 base, with 6 bases sitting between them. For the CDR3, the DNA is TGTGCCAGCAGCTTAAAACAGAACACTGAAGCTTTCTTT. Its protein is CASSLKQNTEAFF.

This CDR3 reads CASSQNGGWETQYF. The CDR3 DNA reads as TGTGCCAGCAGCCAAAATGGCGGGTGGGAGACCCAGTACTTC. The chain has TRBV11-2 and TRBJ2-5, with D maybe TRBD2 (5 bases). The CDR3 runs 14 residues. The V and J ends lost 5 bases and 5 bases respectively, with 15 bases between them. Germline CDR1 and CDR2: SGHAT and FQNNGV.

In this sample, this clone turned up once. Different DNA sequences within this sample yield the same CDR3. The chain employs TRBV18 and TRBJ2-1, with D perhaps matching TRBD1 (5 bases). In germline, CDR1 is KGHSH, CDR2 LQKENI. V lost 3 bases and J 0 bases, leaving 6 bases between the germline ends. This CDR3 comprises 14 residues. The CDR3 here is CASSPQGSYNEQFF. In DNA form, the CDR3 reads TGTGCCAGCTCACCCCAGGGCTCCTACAATGAGCAGTTCTTC. The variable domain in full, with the rest retrieved from reference TRBV18 and TRBJ2-1, is NAGVMQNPRHLVRRRGQEARLRCSPMKGHSHVYWYRQLPEEGLKFMVYLQKENIIDESGMPKERFSAEFPKEGPSILRIQQVVRGDSAAYFCASSPQGSYNEQFFGPGTRLTVL.

The DNA for the CDR3 is TGCGCCAGCAGCTTGGGAGGGGTCAGAGAGACCCAGTACTTC. Amino acids: CASSLGGVRETQYF. The gene calls are TRBV5-1 and TRBJ2-5; D is possibly TRBD1 or TRBD2 (5 bases each). The CDR3 has 14 amino acids. The V end lost 0 bases, the J end lost 4 bases, and 10 bases lay between the germline ends. CDR1 is SGHRS and CDR2 is YFSETQ in the germline V gene.

Turning to this clone: A much larger clone is a single base away; this may be a read error. V gene TRBV20-1 combines with J gene TRBJ2-5; D gene ambiguous. This CDR3 region has 11 residues. Germline V lookup: CDR1 DFQATT, CDR2 SNEGSKA (reference sequence). The DNA of the CDR3 is TGCAGTGCTAGAAGGGTAAAGACCCAGCACTTC. Amino acid sequence: CSARRVKTQHF.

With regard to this clone: One end of the junction does not line up with germline, which may come from a read error. The sample has other DNA sequences that encode this CDR3 too. This chain joins TRBV5-1 and TRBJ2-1; D unclear. Germline values: CDR1 SGHRS, CDR2 YFSETQ. This CDR3 is 14 amino acids long. CDR3 region: CASSLGSDYNEQFF. The CDR3 DNA follows: TGCGCCAGCAGTTTGGGATCCGACTACAATGAGCAGTTCTTC. Full variable domain (missing parts from reference TRBV5-1 and TRBJ2-1): KAGVTQTPRYLIKTRGQQVTLSCSPISGHRSVSWYQQTPGQGLQFLFEYFSETQRNKGNFPGRFSGRQFSNSRSEMNVSTLELGDSALYLCASSLGSDYNEQFFGPGTRLTVL.

DNA of the CDR3: TGTGCCAGCAGCTTAGGGGCAGGACTAGCGGGACTGGAGGAGCAGTACTTC. Protein product: CASSLGAGLAGLEEQYF. J is TRBJ2-7 and V is TRBV7-9; TRBD2 agrees at 12 bases. Trimming took 1 base from V and 7 from J; bases not matched to a gene: 11. The CDR3 loop spans 17 amino acids. The germline CDR1 and CDR2 sequences are SEHNR and FQNEAQ (reference sequence). Together with reference TRBV7-9 and TRBJ2-7, the CDR3 gives the full variable domain: DTGVSQNPRHKITKRGQNVTFRCDPISEHNRLYWYRQTLGQGPEFLTYFQNEAQLEKSRLLSDRFSAERPKGSFSTLEIQRTEQGDSAMYLCASSLGAGLAGLEEQYFGPGTRLTVT.

Of note for this clone: At one boundary the junction diverges from the germline segment, which might be a read error. This CDR3 reads CATSRDRHLF. CDR3 coding DNA: TGTGCCACCAGCAGAGATCGACACCTCTTT. The V call is TRBV15, the J call TRBJ1-1, with D unresolved. CDR1 and CDR2 (germline): LNHNV, YYDKDF (reference sequence). The CDR3 is 10 residues long.

This clone has just a few counts. The J gene is TRBJ2-3, the V gene TRBV6-6; 7 nucleotides line up with TRBD2. The CDR3 length is 16 residues. In germline, CDR1 is MNHNY, CDR2 SVGAGI (reference sequence). The V and J ends lost 6 bases and 3 bases, in that order; junction bases with no gene match: 12. The CDR3: CASSLGGGFQTDTQYF. CDR3 bases: TGTGCCAGCAGCCTTGGGGGAGGGTTTCAGACAGATACGCAGTATTTT.

This sequence joins TRBV25-1 and TRBJ2-5; D may be TRBD1 (7 bases). This CDR3 is built from 16 residues. V was shortened by 4 bases and J by 2 bases, with 17 bases between the two germline ends. CDR1 and CDR2 from the germline V gene are MGHDK and SYGVNS. The CDR3, as DNA: TGTGCCAGCAGTGCACACGGACAGGCGGGACAAGAGACCCAGTACTTC. Translation: CASSAHGQAGQETQYF.